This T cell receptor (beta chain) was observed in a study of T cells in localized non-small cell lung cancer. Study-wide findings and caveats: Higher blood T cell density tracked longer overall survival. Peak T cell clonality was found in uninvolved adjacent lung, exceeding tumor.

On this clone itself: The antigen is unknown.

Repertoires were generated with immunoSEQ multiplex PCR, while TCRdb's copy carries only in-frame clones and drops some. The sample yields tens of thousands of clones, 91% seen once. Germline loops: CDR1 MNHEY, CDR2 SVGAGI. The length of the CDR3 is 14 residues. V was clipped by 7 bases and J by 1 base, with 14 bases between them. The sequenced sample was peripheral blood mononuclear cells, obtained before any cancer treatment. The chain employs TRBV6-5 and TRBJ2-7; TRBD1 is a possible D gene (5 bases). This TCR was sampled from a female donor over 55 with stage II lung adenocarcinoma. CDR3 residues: CASTPPGMSYEQYF. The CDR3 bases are TGTGCCAGCACCCCCCCAGGGATGTCCTACGAGCAGTACTTC.